This is a list of T cell receptor beta chains from one sample in a study of cytomegalovirus exposure and HLA in healthy donors. TCRdb keeps only in-frame clones here, not all; method: immunoSEQ multiplex PCR. The data show about 280,000 clones, around nine tenths seen once. Input material: PBMCs. The receptors were gathered from a woman aged 18-30 years in good health and CMV-seronegative. Both conserved end residues are part of each CDR3. Each record gives: clone size, J gene, V gene, D gene, CDR3 protein, CDR3 DNA. A D gene is named only where the DNA matches it firmly. Where a row states a size, it is once, few, many or the class of an expanded clone; other rows omit it.

.	TRBJ1-3	TRBV30	.	CAWSVLLGRSSGNTIYF	TGTGCCTGGAGTGTACTCTTAGGTCGGAGCTCTGGAAACACCATATATTTT
.	TRBJ1-4	TRBV25-1	TRBD1	CASSLLGQGVEKLFF	TGTGCCAGCAGTCTCCTAGGACAGGGAGTGGAAAAACTGTTTTTT
.	TRBJ2-7	TRBV5-5	TRBD2	CASSLGGGGDRPYEQYF	TGTGCCAGCAGCTTGGGGGGCGGGGGGGACCGGCCCTACGAGCAGTACTTC
.	TRBJ2-7	TRBV11-2	.	CASSLDPGEAYGQYF	TGTGCCAGCAGCTTAGATCCCGGGGAGGCCTACGGGCAGTACTTC
once	TRBJ2-2	TRBV5-4	TRBD2	CASSAGGKGPGELFF	TGTGCCAGCAGCGCGGGGGGAAAGGGGCCCGGGGAGCTGTTTTTT
once	TRBJ2-3	TRBV19	.	CASSIVGGRTDTQYF	TGTGCCAGTAGTATAGTTGGGGGCCGCACAGATACGCAGTATTTT
.	TRBJ2-1	TRBV6-1	TRBD2	CASSSYSGGEQFF	TGTGCCAGCAGTTCCTATAGCGGGGGAGAGCAGTTCTTC
.	TRBJ2-7	TRBV6-5	TRBD1	CASKKGTGGYEQYF	TGTGCCAGCAAGAAGGGGACAGGGGGCTACGAGCAGTACTTC
.	TRBJ1-4	TRBV9	TRBD1	CASSAHRGPNEKLFF	TGTGCCAGCAGCGCCCACAGGGGCCCTAATGAAAAACTGTTTTTT
.	TRBJ2-5	TRBV5-1	TRBD2	CASSLGLAGTGETQYF	TGCGCCAGCAGCCTCGGGCTAGCGGGGACGGGGGAGACCCAGTACTTC
.	TRBJ2-1	TRBV5-1	.	CASSERGGVSYNEQFF	TGCGCCAGCAGCGAGAGGGGGGGGGTCTCCTACAATGAGCAGTTCTTC
.	TRBJ2-3	TRBV5-1	TRBD1	CASSPGTGSSSTDTQYF	TGCGCCAGCAGTCCCGGGACAGGCTCTTCTAGCACAGATACGCAGTATTTT
.	TRBJ1-2	TRBV18	TRBD1	CASSPSSTGPNYGYTF	TGTGCCAGCTCACCAAGCTCGACAGGGCCTAACTATGGCTACACCTTC
.	TRBJ1-1	TRBV27	.	CASSFSGSAEAFF	TGTGCCAGCAGTTTTTCAGGGTCGGCTGAAGCTTTCTTT
.	TRBJ1-2	TRBV7-2	.	CASSNYEGNYGYTF	TGTGCCAGCAGTAACTATGAGGGCAACTATGGCTACACCTTC
.	TRBJ2-7	TRBV6-6	TRBD1	CASSRGQMYEQYF	TGTGCCAGCAGCCGGGGACAGATGTACGAGCAGTACTTC
.	TRBJ2-1	TRBV9	.	CASSLRPPQDSSYNEQFF	TGTGCCAGCAGCCTACGCCCTCCACAGGATAGCTCCTACAATGAGCAGTTCTTC
.	TRBJ2-1	TRBV2	TRBD2	CASRGTSGGSGDEQFF	TGTGCCAGCAGGGGGACTAGCGGGGGTTCCGGCGATGAGCAGTTCTTC
.	TRBJ1-2	TRBV6-1	.	CASSEYRRGTNYGYTF	TGTGCCAGCAGTGAATATCGCCGGGGGACTAACTATGGCTACACCTTC
.	TRBJ1-2	TRBV2	.	CASSEGGGLYGYTF	TGTGCCAGCAGTGAAGGGGGGGGTCTCTATGGCTACACCTTC
.	TRBJ2-7	TRBV27	.	CASSLQGTPKQYF	TGTGCCAGCAGTTTGCAGGGGACACCCAAGCAGTACTTC
many	TRBJ1-1	TRBV15	.	CATTQGVGAFF	TGTGCCACCACACAGGGTGTTGGGGCTTTCTTT
.	TRBJ2-1	TRBV12-2	.	CASRFGRGGEQFF	TGTGCAAGTCGCTTCGGTCGGGGGGGAGAGCAGTTCTTC
.	TRBJ2-4	TRBV6-5	.	CASSREAKNIQYF	TGTGCCAGCAGCCGGGAGGCCAAAAACATTCAGTACTTC
.	TRBJ2-3	TRBV18	TRBD2	CASSPIAGASTDTQYF	TGTGCCAGCTCACCAATAGCGGGAGCTAGCACAGATACGCAGTATTTT
.	TRBJ2-3	TRBV10-3	TRBD2	CATTTSGGTDTQYF	TGTGCCACCACTACTAGCGGGGGCACAGATACGCAGTATTTT
.	TRBJ1-4	TRBV15	TRBD1	CATSRSPGQSNEKLFF	TGTGCCACCAGCAGATCTCCGGGACAGTCTAATGAAAAACTGTTTTTT